The 30 T cell receptor beta chains given below trace back to one sample, sequenced in a study of shared clonotypes between healthy human individuals. Profiled with immunoSEQ multiplex PCR; TCRdb holds only in-frame clones, not every one. The data show some 2 million clones, with roughly 95% seen just once and 0.13% held by the top ten. The sequenced material came from naive CD4+ T cells sorted from blood. The subset was: CD45RA+ positively selected. These receptors all come from a man between 18 and 29 years old in good health.

The V gene is TRBV11-3, the J gene TRBJ1-1; unclear D gene. V was cut by 2 bases and J by 1 base, with 5 bases left in between. Germline values: CDR1 SGHNT, CDR2 YENEEA. This CDR3 contains 13 residues. CDR3 amino acids: CASSLNQNTEAFF. The CDR3 DNA is TGTGCCAGCAGCTTAAACCAGAACACTGAAGCTTTCTTT.

The J gene is TRBJ1-2, the V gene TRBV2; maybe TRBD1 (5 bases). Germline V CDR1 and CDR2: SNHLY, FYNNEI. The CDR3 is 15 residues long. The V end was cut by 2 bases, the J end by 8 bases, with 18 bases between. CDR3 in DNA: TGTGCCAGCAGTGAACTTGGTGGGACCCCAGGCGGCTACACCTTC. It translates to CASSELGGTPGGYTF.

The J gene is TRBJ1-5, the V gene TRBV10-1; no clear D. The CDR3 length is 13 residues. The germline V and J ends were trimmed by 2 bases and 4 bases, with 6 bases remaining between them. Looked up from germline, CDR1 is WNHNN and CDR2 is SYGVQD (reference sequence). Here the CDR3 reads CASSENTNQPQHF. The CDR3 bases are TGCGCCAGCAGTGAGAACACAAATCAGCCCCAGCATTTT.

This chain uses TRBV7-2 with TRBJ2-2; D is unresolved. The V gene's germline CDR1 is SGHTA and CDR2 FQGNSA. CDR3 size: 15 residues. V dropped 1 base and J dropped 0 bases, with 6 bases sitting between them. Here the CDR3 reads CASSLVLANTGELFF. The CDR3 DNA follows: TGTGCCAGCAGCTTAGTACTGGCGAACACCGGGGAGCTGTTTTTT.

As concerns this clone: At one end, the junction sequence differs from germline, possibly due to a read error. The chain is built from TRBV7-8 and TRBJ1-5, with 12 bases identical to TRBD1. The germline V gene has CDR1 SGHVS and CDR2 FQNEAQ. CDR3 size: 15 residues. Here the CDR3 DNA reads TGTGCCAGCGGCTTCGGGACAGGGGGCGTTCAGCCCCAGCATTTT. Its protein product is CASGFGTGGVQPQHF.

The chain couples TRBV19 to TRBJ1-5; tentatively, D is TRBD1 (6 bases). Germline V gene sequence: CDR1 LNHDA, CDR2 SQIVND (reference sequence). The CDR3 sequence is 14 residues long. V was pared by 5 bases and J by 4 bases, with 12 bases between. The CDR3: CASSPRTDNQPQHF. The CDR3 nucleotides read TGTGCCAGTAGTCCTAGGACAGATAATCAGCCCCAGCATTTT.

The V call is TRBV2, the J call TRBJ2-2; TRBD1 matches 8 bases. J gave up 0 bases and V 6 bases, and 15 bases lay outside the gene matches. CDR3 size: 19 residues. Germline loops: CDR1 SNHLY, CDR2 FYNNEI. The CDR3 loop is CASSRSGGTGAANTGELFF. The CDR3 DNA is TGTGCCAGCAGCCGAAGTGGGGGGACAGGAGCCGCGAACACCGGGGAGCTGTTTTTT.

The chain has TRBV6-4 and TRBJ1-2; D is unresolved. Germline CDR1 and CDR2: MRHNA and SNTAGT. This CDR3 is built from 11 residues. V shed 7 bases and J shed 5 bases, with 8 bases lying between them. For the CDR3, the DNA is TGTGCCAGCACTGAAGGGTATGGCTACACCTTC. As protein: CASTEGYGYTF.

The chain employs TRBV6-5 and TRBJ2-3; TRBD1 matches 7 bases. From germline, CDR1 is MNHEY and CDR2 SVGAGI. The V and J ends lost 7 bases and 4 bases, in that order; junction bases with no gene match: 11. This CDR3 has 15 amino acids. The CDR3 here is CASTERGRRSDTQYF. CDR3 nucleotides: TGTGCCAGCACGGAAAGGGGGCGTAGGTCAGATACGCAGTATTTT.

The chain is built from TRBV27 and TRBJ2-3, with D perhaps being TRBD1 or TRBD2 (5 bases each). Per the germline V gene, CDR1 is MNHEY and CDR2 is SMNVEV (reference sequence). This CDR3 has 14 residues. V shed 7 bases and J shed 4 bases, with 15 bases lying between them. CDR3 coding DNA: TGTGCCAGCAACGAGGGGTTCCCCCCAGATACGCAGTATTTT. Amino acids: CASNEGFPPDTQYF.

The V and J genes are TRBV6-1 and TRBJ1-1; TRBD1 matches at 11 bases. J gave up 7 bases and V 9 bases, and 10 bases lay outside the gene matches. Germline CDR1 and CDR2: MNHNS and SASEGT. This CDR3 is 14 amino acids long. The CDR3 coding sequence is TGTGCCAGTGGGACAGGGGGTAAAAGCGGTGAAGCTTTCTTT. This encodes CASGTGGKSGEAFF.

CDR3 nucleotide sequence: TGCGCCAGCCCCCCAGACGCAGGGGGCGCGGGCGGAAACATTCAGTACTTC. Translating it yields CASPPDAGGAGGNIQYF. The chain carries TRBV23-1 and TRBJ2-4; 8 nucleotides line up with TRBD1. TRBV23-1 is filed as an ORF, its function uncertain. V trimming: 8 bases; J trimming: 6 bases; junction bases outside the gene matches: 18. This CDR3 spans 17 amino acids.

The J gene is TRBJ2-2, the V gene TRBV10-3; D gene uncertain. Germline-derived CDR1 and CDR2 are ENHRY and SYGVKD. Trimming pared 7 bases from V and 0 bases from J, leaving 9 bases between. The CDR3 sequence is 14 residues long. DNA for the CDR3: TGTGCCATCAAGGACGGCCCGAACACCGGGGAGCTGTTTTTT. This translates into CAIKDGPNTGELFF.

This chain joins TRBV12-5 and TRBJ2-1; TRBD2 aligns across 11 bases. This CDR3 spans 13 amino acids. V lost 10 bases, J lost 12 bases, and 11 bases stayed unmatched. CDR1 is LGHNT and CDR2 is FRNRAP in the germline V gene. The CDR3 loop is CATLLAGDSVQFF. DNA for the CDR3: TGTGCTACCCTACTAGCGGGAGATTCTGTGCAGTTCTTC.

V is TRBV6-4 and J is TRBJ1-2, with D uncertain. Trimming stripped 0 bases from V and 2 bases from J, with 10 bases between. CDR3 length: 15 residues. CDR1 is MRHNA and CDR2 is SNTAGT in the germline V gene. CDR3 DNA sequence: TGTGCCAGCAGTGACTCGAAGGGCCCGAACTATGGCTACACCTTC. The encoded protein is CASSDSKGPNYGYTF.

This sequence joins TRBV25-1 and TRBJ2-2; D is ambiguous. CDR3 length: 15 amino acids. The germline gives CDR1 MGHDK, CDR2 SYGVNS. V was cut by 3 bases and J by 1 base, with 9 bases left in between. DNA for the CDR3: TGTGCCAGCAGTGATTTCCACCTGAACACCGGGGAGCTGTTTTTT. The encoded protein is CASSDFHLNTGELFF.

The chain couples TRBV6-6 to TRBJ2-2; D is possibly TRBD1 (6 bases). The CDR3 has 15 residues. V dropped 4 bases and J dropped 2 bases, with 11 bases sitting between them. CDR1 and CDR2 (germline): MNHNY, SVGAGI (reference sequence). The CDR3 loop reads CASSFVTGNTGELFF. The CDR3 nucleotides are TGTGCCAGCAGTTTCGTGACAGGCAACACCGGGGAGCTGTTTTTT.

This clone occurred once. The rearrangement links TRBV4-3 to TRBJ2-3, with D perhaps matching TRBD2 (6 bases). V shed 0 bases and J shed 1 base, with 11 bases lying between them. The germline CDR1 and CDR2 sequences are LGHNA and YSLEER. This CDR3 comprises 16 residues. The CDR3 region is CASSQEGGTRTDTQYF. The CDR3 coding sequence is TGCGCCAGCAGCCAAGAGGGCGGGACCCGCACAGATACGCAGTATTTT.

The chain carries TRBV6-1 and TRBJ1-5; 8 nucleotides agree with TRBD1. There are 16 residues in the CDR3. V gave up 1 base and J gave up 3 bases; unmatched junction bases: 5. Germline V lookup: CDR1 MNHNS, CDR2 SASEGT. The CDR3 DNA reads as TGTGCCAGCAGTGAAGGAGGACAGGGTCCCAATCAGCCCCAGCATTTT. Its protein product is CASSEGGQGPNQPQHF.

The rearrangement links TRBV7-9 to TRBJ2-3; 8 positions match TRBD2. J lost 2 bases, V lost 7 bases, and 14 bases had no gene match. CDR1 is SEHNR and CDR2 is FQNEAQ in the germline V gene (reference sequence). This CDR3 has 17 residues. The CDR3 sequence: CASTGGWRAGNTDTQYF. The CDR3, as DNA: TGTGCCAGCACGGGGGGGTGGAGAGCGGGCAACACAGATACGCAGTATTTT.

The chain couples TRBV5-1 to TRBJ1-4; D call uncertain. Trimming cost V 2 bases and J 6 bases, with 11 bases left between them. Germline CDR1 reads SGHRS; CDR2 reads YFSETQ. The CDR3 has 14 residues. CDR3 nucleotide sequence: TGCGCCAGCAGCTTCTGGGCGGGCGATGAAAAACTGTTTTTT. Translating gives CASSFWAGDEKLFF.

Worth noting for this clone: Other DNA variants within this sample encode the same CDR3. The V gene is TRBV5-1, the J gene TRBJ2-1; 8 bases fit TRBD2. The CDR3 covers 15 residues. With 2 bases clipped from V and 3 bases from J, the junction kept 4 bases outside the gene matches. Germline-derived CDR1 and CDR2 are SGHRS and YFSETQ. For the CDR3, the DNA is TGCGCCAGCAGCTTAGGCGCGGGGGGCTACAATGAGCAGTTCTTC. Residues: CASSLGAGGYNEQFF.

This clone occurred a few times. Germline is not matched at one junction end, which may reflect a read error. The chain employs TRBV6-5 and TRBJ1-2, with D possibly TRBD1 on 5 matching bases. CDR3 length: 15 residues. Germline V gene data show CDR1 as MNHEY and CDR2 as SVGAGI. CDR3 sequence reads: CASSYPTPQGEGYAF. In DNA, the CDR3 is TGTGCCAGCAGTTACCCGACACCCCAGGGAGAGGGCTACGCCTTC.

At least ten counts were recorded for this clone. The same CDR3 also results from other DNA sequences found in this sample. The chain has TRBV2 and TRBJ2-7; possibly TRBD1 for D (6 bases). This CDR3 region has 15 residues. With 6 bases removed from V and 2 bases from J, the gap between germline ends came to 17 bases. CDR1 SNHLY and CDR2 FYNNEI come from the germline V gene. The CDR3 here is CASSSQGISTYEQYF. CDR3 coding DNA: TGTGCCAGCAGCAGCCAGGGGATCTCCACCTACGAGCAGTACTTC.

The rearrangement links TRBV6-5 to TRBJ2-7; D is unclear. The length of the CDR3 is 11 residues. V gave up 0 bases and J gave up 11 bases, with 8 bases separating them. CDR1 and CDR2 (germline): MNHEY, SVGAGI. The CDR3 nucleotides are TGTGCCAGCAGTTACTCTGGGTCGGAGTACTTC. Its protein is CASSYSGSEYF.

Details on this clone: One end of the junction fails to match germline, which may point to a read error. V gene TRBV19 combines with J gene TRBJ2-3, with 14 positions matching TRBD2. Germline V CDR1 and CDR2: LNHDA, SQIVND (reference sequence). The CDR3 is 17 amino acids. The CDR3 bases are TGTGCCAGTAGCATAGGGACTAGCGGGAGAACCACAGATACGCAGTATTTT. It encodes CASSIGTSGRTTDTQYF. Drawing the rest from reference TRBV19 and TRBJ2-3, the complete variable domain is DGGITQSPKYLFRKEGQNVTLSCEQNLNHDAMYWYRQDPGQGLRLIYYSQIVNDFQKGDIAEGYSVSREKKESFPLTVTSAQKNPTAFYLCASSIGTSGRTTDTQYFGPGTRLTVL.

The chain carries TRBV19 and TRBJ2-3; 9 positions match TRBD1. Germline lookup yields CDR1 LNHDA and CDR2 SQIVND (reference sequence). V shed 3 bases, J shed 2 bases, and the junction held 6 bases outside the gene matches. The CDR3 is made up of 16 amino acids. Here the CDR3 reads CASSIGQGTLTDTQYF. CDR3 DNA: TGTGCCAGTAGTATCGGACAGGGGACCCTCACAGATACGCAGTATTTT.

Note on this clone: Other nucleotide sequences in the sample specify the same CDR3. This chain links TRBV6-1 with TRBJ1-5; tentatively, D is TRBD1 (6 bases). With 6 bases removed from V and 0 bases from J, the gap between germline ends came to 12 bases. CDR1 and CDR2 (germline): MNHNS, SASEGT. There are 15 residues in the CDR3. CDR3 in amino acids: CASREQGYSNQPQHF. The CDR3 DNA sequence: TGTGCCAGCAGAGAACAGGGATATAGCAATCAGCCCCAGCATTTT.

This chain joins TRBV28 and TRBJ2-1; D gene uncertain. Germline V lookup: CDR1 MDHEN, CDR2 SYDVKM. This CDR3 is built from 15 residues. With 5 bases removed from V and 0 bases from J, the gap between germline ends came to 11 bases. CDR3 nucleotide sequence: TGTGCCAGCAGTCATACCAGAAGCTCCTACAATGAGCAGTTCTTC. This gives the protein CASSHTRSSYNEQFF.

The CDR3 reads CASGPRALNTEAFF. CDR3 coding DNA: TGTGCCAGCGGTCCCCGGGCTCTGAACACTGAAGCTTTCTTT. V gene TRBV6-5 combines with J gene TRBJ1-1; D remains unclear. This CDR3 has 14 amino acids. V was clipped by 8 bases and J by 0 bases, with 13 bases between them. The germline CDR1 and CDR2 sequences are MNHEY and SVGAGI.